The next 5 T cell receptor beta chains were all read from a single sample in a study of Graves' ophthalmopathy and Graves' hyperthyroidism. TCR beta CDR3 amplification used RNA transcripts. HTBI-primed RT-PCR formed the first round, and a multiplex PCR formed the second. TCRdb reprocessed the multiplex PCR reads with MiXCR, giving one entry per CDR3 protein. The sample lists some 1.1 million distinct CDR3 sequences, 35% to 40% occurring once. The material sequenced was peripheral blood or thyroid tissue (not recorded which). The receptors stem from an adult man with Graves' hyperthyroidism.

There are many counts of this clonotype. The chain combines TRBV13 with TRBJ2-7, with 8 bases matching TRBD1. Germline CDR1 PRHDT, CDR2 FYEKMQ (reference sequence). This CDR3 region has 13 residues. V trimming: 7 bases; J trimming: 2 bases; junction bases outside the gene matches: 4. The CDR3 sequence: CASKGQGPYEQYF. CDR3 nucleotides: TGTGCCAGCAAAGGACAGGGCCCCTACGAGCAGTACTTC.

Comment on this clonotype: A clone one base away is much larger, so this may be a read error. The CDR3 does not close with the conserved phenylalanine or tryptophan, likely indicating a read error. The chain is built from TRBV5-1 and TRBJ1-2; no clear D. The CDR3 has 13 amino acids. The V end lost 4 bases, the J end lost 5 bases, and 12 bases lay between the germline ends. Germline-derived CDR1 and CDR2 are SGHRS and YFSETQ. In DNA form, the CDR3 reads TGCGCCAGCAGCGCCAGGCAATCTTATGGCTACACCTCC. Encoded protein: CASSARQSYGYTS.

The chain is built from TRBV29-1 and TRBJ1-2, with TRBD1 identical over 11 bases. V lost 4 bases to trimming and J lost 6 bases; unmatched junction nucleotides: 10. The CDR3 consists of 15 residues. Germline V gene data show CDR1 as SQVTM and CDR2 as ANQGSEA. DNA of the CDR3: TGCAGCGTTGGGAGGACAGGGGGCACGATAGATGGCTACACCTTC. Amino acids: CSVGRTGGTIDGYTF.

This clonotype has more than one count but fewer than ten. The V call is TRBV11-2, the J call TRBJ1-1; 7 nucleotides align to TRBD1. The CDR3 covers 14 residues. Germline V gene sequence: CDR1 SGHAT, CDR2 FQNNGV. V was clipped by 5 bases and J by 4 bases; unmatched bases: 7. Written as DNA, the CDR3 is TGTGCCAGCAGCCGTAGGGGGCTCGGCACTGAAGCTTTCTTT. It specifies CASSRRGLGTEAFF. The full variable domain, with the rest looked up from reference TRBV11-2 and TRBJ1-1, is EAGVAQSPRYKIIEKRQSVAFWCNPISGHATLYWYQQILGQGPKLLIQFQNNGVVDDSQLPKDRFSAERLKGVDSTLKIQPAKLEDSAVYLCASSRRGLGTEAFFGQGTRLTVV.

The chain joins TRBV20-1 to TRBJ2-7; 9 positions agree with TRBD1. V trimming: 0 bases; J trimming: 6 bases; junction bases outside the gene matches: 12. The CDR3 is 16 amino acids. Germline V gene lookup returns CDR1 DFQATT and CDR2 SNEGSKA (reference sequence). The CDR3 is CSARDTGTGRGLEQYF. The CDR3 DNA is TGCAGTGCTAGAGATACCGGGACAGGGAGGGGTCTCGAGCAGTACTTC.